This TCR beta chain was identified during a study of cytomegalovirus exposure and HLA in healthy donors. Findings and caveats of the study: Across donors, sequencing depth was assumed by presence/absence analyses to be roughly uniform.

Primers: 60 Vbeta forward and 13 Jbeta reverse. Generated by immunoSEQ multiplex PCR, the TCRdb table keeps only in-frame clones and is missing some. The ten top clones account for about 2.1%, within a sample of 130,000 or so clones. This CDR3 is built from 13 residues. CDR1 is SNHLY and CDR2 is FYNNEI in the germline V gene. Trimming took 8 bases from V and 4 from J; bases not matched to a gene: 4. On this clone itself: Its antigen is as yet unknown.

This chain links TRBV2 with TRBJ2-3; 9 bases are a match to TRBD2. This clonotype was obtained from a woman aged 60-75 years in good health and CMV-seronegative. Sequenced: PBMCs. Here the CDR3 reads CASRAGGADTQYF. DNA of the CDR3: TGTGCCAGCCGGGCGGGGGGGGCAGATACGCAGTATTTT. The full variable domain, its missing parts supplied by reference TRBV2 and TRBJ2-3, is EPEVTQTPSHQVTQMGQEVILRCVPISNHLYFYWYRQILGQKVEFLVSFYNNEISEKSEIFDDQFSVERPDGSNFTLKIRSTKLEDSAMYFCASRAGGADTQYFGPGTRLTVL.